The clone carrying this TCR beta chain was seen only once. Which cohort a participant joined came from the clinical history participants gave. These data are taken from a study of blood T cell repertoires in COVID-19. CDR3 length: 14 amino acids. The germline gives CDR1 LNHDA, CDR2 SQIVND (reference sequence). Trimming removed 6 bases from V and 7 bases from J; junction bases left unmatched: 9. Repertoires were generated with immunoSEQ multiplex PCR, while TCRdb's copy carries only in-frame clones and drops some. The sample holds about 220,000 clones, 82% seen once. The V call is TRBV19, the J call TRBJ1-5; 7 nucleotides agree with TRBD1. The TCR originated in a woman aged 55-70 years who had recovered from COVID-19. Material: PBMCs or T cells enriched from blood (not recorded which). DNA for the CDR3: TGTGCCAGTAGCCCAGGAGGGGGCGGGCAGCCCCAGCATTTT. Translated, it gives CASSPGGGGQPQHF.